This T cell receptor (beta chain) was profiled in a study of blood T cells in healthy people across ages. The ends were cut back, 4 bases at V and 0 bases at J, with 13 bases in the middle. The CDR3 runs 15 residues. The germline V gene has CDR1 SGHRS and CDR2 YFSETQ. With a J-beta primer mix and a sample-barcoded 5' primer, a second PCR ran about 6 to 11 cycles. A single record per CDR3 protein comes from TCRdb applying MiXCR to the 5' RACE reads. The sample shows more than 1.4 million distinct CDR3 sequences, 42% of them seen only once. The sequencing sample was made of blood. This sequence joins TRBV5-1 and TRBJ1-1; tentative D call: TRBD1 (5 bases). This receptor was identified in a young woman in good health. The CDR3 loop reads CASSVLGQLNTEAFF. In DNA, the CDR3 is TGCGCCAGCAGCGTCTTGGGGCAGTTGAACACTGAAGCTTTCTTT.